This T cell receptor (beta chain) comes out of a study of blood T cell repertoires in COVID-19. About the research overall: In each case, the material was cDNA or gDNA derived from T cells, B-cell-depleted T cells, or PBMCs.

Original processing notes: Cell counts per sample came from amplifying reference gene primers. Assay: immunoSEQ multiplex PCR; the TCRdb copy retains only in-frame clones and omits some. V and J calls and clone size are given by that table; D and trimming were obtained from the DNA. This sample has 50,000 to 65,000 clones, with 85% to 90% found just once. The sequenced sample consisted of peripheral blood. The clonotype originates from a human donor in a cohort sampled during active COVID-19.

CDR3 residues: CASSINRNNRYEQYF. As DNA, the CDR3 is TGTGCCAGTAGTATAAACCGTAACAACAGGTACGAGCAGTACTTC. The chain uses TRBV19 and TRBJ2-7, with a tentative D call TRBD1 (5 bases). The V and J ends lost 2 bases and 4 bases respectively, with 15 bases between them. This CDR3 spans 15 amino acids. Per the germline V gene, CDR1 is LNHDA and CDR2 is SQIVND (reference sequence).